This T cell receptor beta chain was obtained from a study of OX40 agonist ivuxolimab in advanced cancers. This table comes from immunoSEQ multiplex PCR, and its TCRdb copy is limited to in-frame clones, with some not included. Among tens of thousands of clones listed, about 85% were seen once. CDR1 and CDR2 from the germline V gene are SEHNR and FQNEAQ (reference sequence). This CDR3 spans 16 amino acids. V was cut by 2 bases and J by 0 bases, with 11 bases left in between. Sequences were derived from CD4+ or CD8+ T cells sorted from blood, sampled in a trial of the OX40 agonist ivuxolimab. The clonotype originates from an adult with an advanced solid tumor such as melanoma, head and neck, liver or kidney cancer. This chain uses TRBV7-9 with TRBJ2-1, with D perhaps TRBD1 (5 bases). The CDR3 region is CASSLPDSLSYNEQFF. The DNA of the CDR3 is TGTGCCAGCAGCTTACCCGACAGTCTCTCCTACAATGAGCAGTTCTTC. The full variable domain, with the rest looked up from reference TRBV7-9 and TRBJ2-1, is DTGVSQNPRHKITKRGQNVTFRCDPISEHNRLYWYRQTLGQGPEFLTYFQNEAQLEKSRLLSDRFSAERPKGSFSTLEIQRTEQGDSAMYLCASSLPDSLSYNEQFFGPGTRLTVL.